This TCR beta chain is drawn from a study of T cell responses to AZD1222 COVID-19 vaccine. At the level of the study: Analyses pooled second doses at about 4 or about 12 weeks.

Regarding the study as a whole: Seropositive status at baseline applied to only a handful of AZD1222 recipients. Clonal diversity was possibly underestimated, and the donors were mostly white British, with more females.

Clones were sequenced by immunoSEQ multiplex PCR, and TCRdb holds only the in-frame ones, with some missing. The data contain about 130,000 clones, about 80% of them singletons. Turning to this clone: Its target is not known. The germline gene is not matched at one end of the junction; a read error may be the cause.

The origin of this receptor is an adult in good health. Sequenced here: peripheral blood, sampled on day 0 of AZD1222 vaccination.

CDR3 amino acids: CASGQDLGRGGRNEQFF. Written as DNA, the CDR3 is TGTGCCAGCGGCCAAGATCTTGGGCGGGGGGGCCGTAATGAGCAGTTCTTC. The J gene is TRBJ2-1, the V gene TRBV4-2; 9 positions agree with TRBD2. CDR1 and CDR2 (germline): LGHNA, YNFKEQ. The CDR3 is 17 residues long.